This passage covers 21 T cell receptor beta chains from one sample sequenced in a study of blood T cell repertoires in COVID-19. Here immunoSEQ multiplex PCR was the method, and the copy in TCRdb shows in-frame clones only, minus some. There are roughly 200,000 clones in the sample; roughly 87% occur only once, and 10% to 13% lies in the top ten. Input material: PBMCs or T cells enriched from blood (not recorded which). These receptors all stem from a man aged 18 to 30 with acute COVID-19.

The chain joins TRBV20-1 to TRBJ2-7, with 10 bases aligning to TRBD2. CDR1 is DFQATT, CDR2 SNEGSKA, per germline (reference sequence). CDR3 size: 15 residues. The V segment lost 3 bases and the J segment 2 bases; nucleotides outside the gene matches: 7. CDR3: CSASDGLADTYEQYF. The CDR3 coding sequence is TGCAGTGCTAGTGACGGACTAGCGGATACCTACGAGCAGTACTTC.

The rearrangement links TRBV6-2 or TRBV6-3 to TRBJ1-2, with a tentative D call TRBD1 (6 bases). Germline CDR1 and CDR2: MNHEY and SVGEGT. Trimming left V 1 base short and J 6 bases short, with 15 bases between. The CDR3 totals 15 residues. The CDR3 DNA is TGTGCCAGCAGTTACTTCTACCGGACAGTTGATGGCTACACCTTC. This translates into CASSYFYRTVDGYTF.

The chain joins TRBV19 to TRBJ1-4; 7 bases line up with TRBD1. V lost 6 bases, J lost 2 bases, and 3 bases stayed unmatched. CDR1 and CDR2 from the germline V gene are LNHDA and SQIVND (reference sequence). This CDR3 contains 14 residues. This CDR3 reads CASRKDRTNEKLFF. The CDR3 DNA reads as TGTGCCAGTAGGAAGGACAGGACTAATGAAAAACTGTTTTTT.

The chain carries TRBV11-2 and TRBJ2-3; TRBD1 might be the D (5 bases). Between the trimmed V and J ends, which lost 5 bases and 3 bases, there was a span of 15 bases. CDR1 is SGHAT and CDR2 is FQNNGV in the germline V gene. The CDR3 totals 15 residues. The CDR3 region is CASSAPRVGTDTQYF. The DNA for the CDR3 is TGTGCCAGCAGCGCACCCAGGGTGGGGACAGATACGCAGTATTTT. Based on the CDR3 plus reference TRBV11-2 and TRBJ2-3, the full variable domain is EAGVAQSPRYKIIEKRQSVAFWCNPISGHATLYWYQQILGQGPKLLIQFQNNGVVDDSQLPKDRFSAERLKGVDSTLKIQPAKLEDSAVYLCASSAPRVGTDTQYFGPGTRLTVL.

The chain joins TRBV29-1 to TRBJ1-1; D gene ambiguous. CDR1 and CDR2 (germline): SQVTM, ANQGSEA. CDR3 length: 14 residues. Trimming cost V 5 bases and J 0 bases, with 13 bases left between them. CDR3 DNA sequence: TGCAGCGTTTTTCTCGGAGCCTTGAACACTGAAGCTTTCTTT. Its translation: CSVFLGALNTEAFF.

The chain employs TRBV19 and TRBJ2-7, with 7 bases matching TRBD1. The V gene end was trimmed by 7 bases and the J gene end by 2 bases; junction bases not matched to a gene: 11. Germline lookup yields CDR1 LNHDA and CDR2 SQIVND (reference sequence). The CDR3 is made up of 15 amino acids. The CDR3 bases are TGTGCCAGTACAGCGCGCCCGGGACAGACCTACGAGCAGTACTTC. Amino acids: CASTARPGQTYEQYF. The whole variable domain, filled in from reference TRBV19 and TRBJ2-7, reads DGGITQSPKYLFRKEGQNVTLSCEQNLNHDAMYWYRQDPGQGLRLIYYSQIVNDFQKGDIAEGYSVSREKKESFPLTVTSAQKNPTAFYLCASTARPGQTYEQYFGPGTRLTVT.

This chain joins TRBV5-4 and TRBJ2-5, with a possible D match to TRBD2 (6 bases). V was trimmed by 0 bases and J by 1 base, leaving 19 bases between them. CDR1 and CDR2 (germline): SGHNT, YYREEE (reference sequence). The CDR3 has 18 amino acids. This CDR3 reads CASSLDRLAEWSQETQYF. In nucleotides, the CDR3 is TGTGCCAGCAGCTTGGATAGGTTAGCGGAGTGGAGCCAAGAGACCCAGTACTTC.

The V call is TRBV11-3, the J call TRBJ2-2; D not resolved. Germline CDR1 and CDR2: SGHNT and YENEEA. The V end was cut by 3 bases, the J end by 0 bases, with 8 bases between. This CDR3 has 15 residues. For the CDR3, the DNA is TGTGCCAGCAGCTTGGAAGACTCGAACACCGGGGAGCTGTTTTTT. Protein product: CASSLEDSNTGELFF.

The chain joins TRBV11-2 to TRBJ2-4; weak D call: TRBD2 (5 bases). CDR1 is SGHAT, CDR2 FQNNGV, per germline. This CDR3 comprises 16 residues. Trimming pared 5 bases from V and 0 bases from J, leaving 14 bases between. DNA for the CDR3: TGTGCCAGCAGCGTATCAGCGGCGCTAGCCAAAAACATTCAGTACTTC. Residues: CASSVSAALAKNIQYF.

This chain uses TRBV30 with TRBJ2-1, with TRBD2 matching over 12 bases. Germline loops: CDR1 GTSNPN, CDR2 SVGIG (reference sequence). This CDR3 has 18 amino acids. V trimming: 4 bases; J trimming: 7 bases; junction bases outside the gene matches: 17. The CDR3 nucleotides are TGTGCCTGGACCCCGACTACAGCTAGCGGGAGGGGAAGGAATGAGCAGTTCTTC. Residues: CAWTPTTASGRGRNEQFF.

This chain connects TRBV28 to TRBJ1-5; a weak D match, TRBD1 (5 bases). The CDR3 length is 15 residues. The germline V gene has CDR1 MDHEN and CDR2 SYDVKM. Trimming stripped 2 bases from V and 1 base from J, with 9 bases between. The CDR3, as DNA: TGTGCCAGCAGTTTACGGGGGACGAGCAATCAGCCCCAGCATTTT. Protein sequence: CASSLRGTSNQPQHF.

In its sample, this clone was seen once. The chain recombines TRBV18 with TRBJ1-1, with 7 bases matching TRBD1. CDR1 is KGHSH, CDR2 LQKENI, per germline. The J segment lost 2 bases and the V segment lost 6 bases, leaving 6 bases of the junction unmatched. There are 14 residues in the CDR3. This CDR3 is CASSAQGPNTEAFF. The CDR3 bases are TGTGCCAGCTCTGCACAGGGGCCCAACACTGAAGCTTTCTTT.

This rearrangement joins TRBV7-8 to TRBJ1-5, with D perhaps TRBD1 (5 bases). CDR1 and CDR2 from the germline V gene are SGHVS and FQNEAQ. V lost 1 base and J 2 bases, leaving 9 bases between the germline ends. This CDR3 comprises 15 residues. CDR3 coding DNA: TGTGCCAGCAGCTTAGGCAGGGTTGGCAATCAGCCCCAGCATTTT. Amino acid sequence: CASSLGRVGNQPQHF.

The genes are TRBV27 and TRBJ1-1, with D unresolved. V lost 7 bases and J lost 6, with 21 bases in between. Germline V lookup: CDR1 MNHEY, CDR2 SMNVEV (reference sequence). CDR3 length: 15 residues. The CDR3 nucleotides read TGTGCCAGCAACATTGCTGCGTGGGCGGGTGCTGAAGCTTTCTTT. Its protein is CASNIAAWAGAEAFF.

The chain joins TRBV7-2 to TRBJ2-7; 7 nucleotides align to TRBD1. Germline CDR1 SGHTA, CDR2 FQGNSA. The CDR3 consists of 15 residues. V trimming: 1 base; J trimming: 3 bases; junction bases outside the gene matches: 6. The DNA for the CDR3 is TGTGCCAGCAGCTTAGGAGGGACAGCGAACTACGAGCAGTACTTC. It codes for CASSLGGTANYEQYF.

The CDR3 coding sequence is TGTGCCAGCAGCTTGACTAGGGATTCCTACAATGAGCAGTTCTTC. Translating it yields CASSLTRDSYNEQFF. The chain carries TRBV7-9 and TRBJ2-1, with D tentatively TRBD2 (6 bases). This CDR3 is built from 15 residues. Germline CDR1 SEHNR, CDR2 FQNEAQ (reference sequence). V dropped 3 bases and J dropped 1 base, with 10 bases sitting between them.

The chain couples TRBV28 to TRBJ2-3, with D unresolved. The V and J ends lost 5 bases and 6 bases respectively, with 12 bases between them. The CDR3 runs 13 residues. Germline-derived CDR1 and CDR2 are MDHEN and SYDVKM. The CDR3: CASSQPPGDTQYF. CDR3 in DNA: TGTGCCAGCAGTCAGCCCCCCGGGGATACGCAGTATTTT.

In DNA, the CDR3 is TGCGCCAGCAGCCAAGCCACAGACAAAGCTTTCTTT. This translates into CASSQATDKAFF. The chain joins TRBV4-1 to TRBJ1-1, with unresolved D. V shed 1 base and J shed 9 bases, with 9 bases lying between them. The CDR3 has 12 residues. CDR1 and CDR2 (germline): MGHRA, YSYEKL.

The chain couples TRBV3-1 (or the pseudogene TRBV3-2) to TRBJ1-5; D ambiguous. This CDR3 has 15 residues. V was pared by 6 bases and J by 0 bases, with 12 bases between. CDR1 and CDR2 from the germline V gene are LGHDT and YNNKEL (reference sequence). The CDR3 coding sequence is TGTGCCAGCAGTCTGACGGGATTTAGCAATCAGCCCCAGCATTTT. It is translated as CASSLTGFSNQPQHF.

CDR3 coding DNA: TGTGCCAGCAGTTTAGCGGAGAATACCTACAATGAGCAGTTCTTC. Its translation: CASSLAENTYNEQFF. The chain combines TRBV28 with TRBJ2-1; unclear D gene. Germline CDR1 reads MDHEN; CDR2 reads SYDVKM. CDR3 length: 15 amino acids. Trimming removed 2 bases at V and 2 bases at J, with 10 bases between.

The V call is TRBV5-6, the J call TRBJ1-1; 7 nucleotides line up with TRBD1. The CDR3 runs 14 residues. Trimming removed 4 bases from V and 0 bases from J; junction bases left unmatched: 3. In germline, CDR1 is SGHDT, CDR2 YYEEEE. CDR3 loop: CASSRTGMNTEAFF. CDR3 nucleotide sequence: TGTGCCAGCAGCCGGACAGGAATGAACACTGAAGCTTTCTTT. Full variable domain (outside the CDR3, taken from reference TRBV5-6 and TRBJ1-1): DAGVTQSPTHLIKTRGQQVTLRCSPKSGHDTVSWYQQALGQGPQFIFQYYEEEERQRGNFPDRFSGHQFPNYSSELNVNALLLGDSALYLCASSRTGMNTEAFFGQGTRLTVV.